This T cell receptor beta chain was sequenced for a study of blood T cell repertoires in COVID-19 (TCRdb year 2020). Describing the broader study: Samples covering the acute and convalescent phases of COVID-19 were provided by collaborators in the United States, Italy and Spain. The prospective study material was composed of cDNA or gDNA derived from T cells, B-cell-depleted T cells, or PBMCs. Subjects who had been exposed to COVID-19, were actively infected with it, or had recovered from it provided the deeply sampled blood TCRbeta repertoires that made up the dataset. The repertoires were released in a freely available public database meant as a resource for research on the immune response to SARS-CoV-2. The samples were drawn from the first 160 participants of the ongoing ImmuneRACE study and from more than 1,000 subjects provided by 6 global collaborators. A de-identified subject ID, COVID-19 status, age in years and sex were almost always included in the sample metadata. Where available, HLA class I and class II types were taken from metadata supplied by the sample provider and were not determined by assay-based typing. Results the study describes overall, beyond this receptor: The quantity of clinical and demographic metadata differed by source and by participant and was supplied without curation.

The immunoSEQ Assay, a bias-controlled multiplex PCR, was used to amplify TCRbeta CDR3 regions from genomic DNA. The study's processing was this. The number of nucleated cells in each sample was estimated by amplification of reference gene primers within the assay. To quantify the absolute abundance of each unique TCRbeta CDR3 rearrangement, sequence reads were collapsed and filtered. Productive Simpson clonality was computed per sample as the square root of Simpson's diversity index over productive rearrangements. Here the immuneACCESS table is served through TCRdb, limited to in-frame sequences with V and J called. Missing clones are a known gap in these copies; in checked studies unresolved V genes cover under half, and the rest lacks a known reason. V, J and clone size derive from that table, while D and trimming were established from the DNA sequence. This sample gives approximately 32,000 clones in total; about 86% of them show up just once. Of the sample, 4.5% to 5% is held by the ten largest clones.

Spanning cysteine to phenylalanine, the CDR3 consists of 16 amino acids. Only the CDR3 DNA stays, 48 bases, in frame from base 1. Trimmed from V: 1 base; trimmed from J: 7 bases; junction bases lacking a gene match: 8. CDR1 and CDR2 are drawn from the germline V gene: SGHAT, FQNNGV. On this clone: Its cognate antigen has yet to be identified. Nothing much larger sits one base from this clone, and base qualities are not available.

Each collaborating institution followed its own protocols to collect whole blood in K2EDTA tubes. Collaborator samples were shipped for TCRbeta analysis as frozen whole blood, isolated PBMCs, or DNA extracted from either sample type. Rearrangement joined TRBV11-2 to TRBJ1-1; the junction holds 11 bases that match TRBD1. Sequenced input: peripheral blood. The TCR was taken from a woman aged 70 to 79 with active COVID-19. The nucleotide sequence is TGTGCCAGCAGCTTAGGCCGTGGGACAGGGGGAGGTGAAGCTTTCTTT. The resulting protein is CASSLGRGTGGGEAFF.